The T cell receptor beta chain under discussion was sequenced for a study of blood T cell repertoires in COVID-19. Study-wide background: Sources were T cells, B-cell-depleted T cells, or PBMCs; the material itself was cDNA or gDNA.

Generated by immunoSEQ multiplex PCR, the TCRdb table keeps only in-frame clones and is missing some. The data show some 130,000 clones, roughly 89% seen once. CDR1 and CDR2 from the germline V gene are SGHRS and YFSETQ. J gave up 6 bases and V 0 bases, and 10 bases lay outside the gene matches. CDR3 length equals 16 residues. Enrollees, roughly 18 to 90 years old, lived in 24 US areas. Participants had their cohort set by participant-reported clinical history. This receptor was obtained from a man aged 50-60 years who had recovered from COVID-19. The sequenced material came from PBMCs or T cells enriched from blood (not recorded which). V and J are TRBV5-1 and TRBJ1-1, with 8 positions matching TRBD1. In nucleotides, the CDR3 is TGCGCCAGCAGCTTGGATTTAGGGACAGGAGGCTCTGAAGCTTTCTTT. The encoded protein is CASSLDLGTGGSEAFF.